This T cell receptor beta chain came from a study of blood T cell repertoires in COVID-19. Across the study: Samples came from the United States, Italy and Spain, spanning acute and convalescent COVID-19. T cells, B-cell-depleted T cells, or PBMCs provided the cDNA or gDNA that served as material.

As handled by the study authors: Amplifying reference gene primers gave estimates of nucleated cell counts. Repertoires were generated with immunoSEQ multiplex PCR, while TCRdb's copy carries only in-frame clones and drops some. For V, J and clone size, that table is used; D and trimming come from the DNA. The repertoire holds 90,000 to 100,000 clones, about 86% seen once, with less than 20% in the top ten. Per germline, CDR1 SGHAT and CDR2 FQNNGV. This CDR3 has 15 residues. V lost 7 bases, J lost 5 bases, and 8 bases stayed unmatched. The V call is TRBV11-2, the J call TRBJ2-1, with 10 bases that match TRBD1. The receptor was derived from a human donor in a cohort sampled during active COVID-19. Source material: peripheral blood. The CDR3 nucleotides are TGTGCCAGCAACACCGGGACAGGGGCCCACAATGAGCAGTTCTTC. This codes for CASNTGTGAHNEQFF.